The TCR beta chain described here comes from a study of CD4 T cells in relation to SARS-CoV-2 and coronaviruses. The unexposed donors gave CD4+ T cells in 2011-2018, prior to COVID-19. The cells were cultured for 10 days before CD4+ T cells were isolated. As cell numbers allowed, unexposed-donor CD4+ T cells faced SARS-CoV-2 S/N and four cold-coronavirus spikes. As concerns this clone: Its specificity is not known.

The CDR3 spans 14 residues. V gave up 1 base and J gave up 0 bases, with 6 bases separating them. CDR1 and CDR2 (germline): SGHTA, FQGNSA. The protocol was immunoSEQ multiplex PCR, while the TCRdb copy is restricted to in-frame clones and leaves out a portion. Among fewer than 20,000 clones listed, around 70% were seen once. The chain is built from TRBV7-2 and TRBJ1-2, with D unclear. The TCR was taken from a human donor in good health. Sequences were obtained from CD4+ T cells from PBMCs, cultured in vitro. CDR3: CASSLGGSNYGYTF. CDR3 nucleotides: TGTGCCAGCAGCTTAGGCGGTTCTAACTATGGCTACACCTTC.